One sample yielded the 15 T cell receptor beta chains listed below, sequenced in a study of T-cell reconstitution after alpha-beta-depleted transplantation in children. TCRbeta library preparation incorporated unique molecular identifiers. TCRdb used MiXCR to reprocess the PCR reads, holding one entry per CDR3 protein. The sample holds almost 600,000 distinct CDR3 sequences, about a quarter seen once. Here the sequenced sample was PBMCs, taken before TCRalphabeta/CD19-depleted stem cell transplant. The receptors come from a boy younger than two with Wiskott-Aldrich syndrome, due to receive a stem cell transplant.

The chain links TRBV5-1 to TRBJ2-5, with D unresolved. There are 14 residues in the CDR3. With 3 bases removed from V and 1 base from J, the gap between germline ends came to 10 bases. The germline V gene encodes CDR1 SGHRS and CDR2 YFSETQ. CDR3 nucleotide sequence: TGCGCCAGCAGCTCAGGACGGATCCAAGAGACCCAGTACTTC. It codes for CASSSGRIQETQYF.

CDR3 bases: TGTGCCATCAGTGCGATACAGGGTCCCGTCTACGAGCAGTACTTC. It is translated as CAISAIQGPVYEQYF. This chain connects TRBV10-3 to TRBJ2-7; D possibly corresponds to TRBD1 (6 bases). Germline-derived CDR1 and CDR2 are ENHRY and SYGVKD. V lost 4 bases to trimming and J lost 3 bases, with 16 bases between them. CDR3 size: 15 residues.

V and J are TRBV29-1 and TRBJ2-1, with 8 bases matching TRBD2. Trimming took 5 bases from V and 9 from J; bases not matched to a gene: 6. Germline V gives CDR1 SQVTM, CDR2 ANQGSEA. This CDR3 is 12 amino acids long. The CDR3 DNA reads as TGCAGCGTTTGGGGTAGCGGGGCTGAGCAGTTCTTC. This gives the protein CSVWGSGAEQFF.

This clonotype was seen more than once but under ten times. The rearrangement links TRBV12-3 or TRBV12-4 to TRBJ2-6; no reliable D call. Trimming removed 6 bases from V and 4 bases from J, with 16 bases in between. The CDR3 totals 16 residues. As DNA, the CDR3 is TGTGCCAGCAGACCCTTTTGGGGTACAGGGGCCAACGTCCTGACTTTC. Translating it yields CASRPFWGTGANVLTF.

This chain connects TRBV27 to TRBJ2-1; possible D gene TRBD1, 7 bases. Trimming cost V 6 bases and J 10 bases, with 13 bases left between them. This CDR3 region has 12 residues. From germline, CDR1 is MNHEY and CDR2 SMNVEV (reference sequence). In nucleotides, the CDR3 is TGTGCCAGCAGGTCCCAGGGGGGCGAGCAGTTCTTC. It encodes CASRSQGGEQFF.

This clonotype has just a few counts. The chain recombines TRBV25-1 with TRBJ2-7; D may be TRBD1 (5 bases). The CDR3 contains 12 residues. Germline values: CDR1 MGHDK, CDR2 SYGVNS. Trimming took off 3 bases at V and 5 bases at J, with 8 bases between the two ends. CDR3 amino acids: CASSDRVDEQYF. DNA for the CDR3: TGTGCCAGCAGTGACAGGGTTGACGAGCAGTACTTC.

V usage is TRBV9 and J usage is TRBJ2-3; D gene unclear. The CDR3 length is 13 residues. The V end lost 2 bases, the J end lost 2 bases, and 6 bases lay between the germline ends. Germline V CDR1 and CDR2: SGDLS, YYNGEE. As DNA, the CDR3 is TGTGCCAGCAGCGTCCTTCCCACAGATACGCAGTATTTT. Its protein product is CASSVLPTDTQYF.

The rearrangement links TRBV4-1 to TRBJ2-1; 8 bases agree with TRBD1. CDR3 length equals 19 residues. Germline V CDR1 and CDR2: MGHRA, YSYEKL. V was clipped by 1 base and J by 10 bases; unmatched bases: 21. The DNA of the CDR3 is TGCGCCAGCAGCCAAGGGGGACCCCCGCAGGGGGCATGGGGTGGCGAGCAGTTCTTC. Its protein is CASSQGGPPQGAWGGEQFF.

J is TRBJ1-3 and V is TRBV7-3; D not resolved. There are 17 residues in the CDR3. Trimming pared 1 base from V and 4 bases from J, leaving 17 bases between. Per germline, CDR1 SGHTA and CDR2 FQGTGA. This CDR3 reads CASSLSSGQGSGNTIYF. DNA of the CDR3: TGTGCCAGCAGCTTAAGTTCTGGTCAAGGATCCGGAAACACCATATATTTT.

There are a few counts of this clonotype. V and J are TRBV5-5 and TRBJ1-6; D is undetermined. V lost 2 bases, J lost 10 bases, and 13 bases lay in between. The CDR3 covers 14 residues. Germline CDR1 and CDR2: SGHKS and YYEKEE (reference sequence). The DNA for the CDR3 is TGTGCCAGCAGCTTTCAGGCTTCGGGCTCACCCCTCCACTTT. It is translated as CASSFQASGSPLHF.

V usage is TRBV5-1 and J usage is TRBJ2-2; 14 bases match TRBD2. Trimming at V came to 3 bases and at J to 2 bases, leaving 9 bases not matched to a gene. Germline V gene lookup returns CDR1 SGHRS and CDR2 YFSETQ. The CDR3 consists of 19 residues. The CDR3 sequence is CASSYRGTSGSRNTGELFF. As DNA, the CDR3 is TGCGCCAGCAGCTACCGAGGGACTAGCGGGAGTCGAAACACCGGGGAGCTGTTTTTT.

The CDR3 sequence is CATSDLTSQFF. In DNA form, the CDR3 reads TGTGCCACCAGTGATTTGACTAGCCAGTTCTTC. J is TRBJ2-1 and V is TRBV24-1; tentatively, D is TRBD2 (6 bases). V was cut by 0 bases and J by 13 bases, with 6 bases left in between. Germline assignment: CDR1 KGHDR and CDR2 SFDVKD. The CDR3 loop spans 11 amino acids.

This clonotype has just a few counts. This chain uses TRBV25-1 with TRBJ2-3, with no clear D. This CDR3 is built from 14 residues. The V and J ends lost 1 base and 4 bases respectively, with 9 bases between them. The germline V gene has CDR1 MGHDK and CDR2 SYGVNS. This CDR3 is CASSELVYPDTQYF. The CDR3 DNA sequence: TGTGCCAGCAGTGAATTAGTATATCCAGATACGCAGTATTTT.

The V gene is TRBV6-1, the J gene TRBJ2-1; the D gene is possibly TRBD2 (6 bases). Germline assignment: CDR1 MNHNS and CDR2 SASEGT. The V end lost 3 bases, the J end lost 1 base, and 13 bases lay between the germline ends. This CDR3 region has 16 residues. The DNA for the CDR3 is TGTGCCAGCAGTGATGGCGGGGTTCCATCCTACAATGAGCAGTTCTTC. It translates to CASSDGGVPSYNEQFF.

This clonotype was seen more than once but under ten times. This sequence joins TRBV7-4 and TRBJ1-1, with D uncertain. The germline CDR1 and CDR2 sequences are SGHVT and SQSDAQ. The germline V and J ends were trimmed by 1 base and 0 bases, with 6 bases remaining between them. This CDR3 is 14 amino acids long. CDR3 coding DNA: TGTGCCAGCAGCTTAGTAGTGGTGAACACTGAAGCTTTCTTT. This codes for CASSLVVVNTEAFF. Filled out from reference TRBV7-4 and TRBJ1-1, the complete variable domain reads GAGVSQSPRYKVAKRGRDVALRCDSISGHVTLYWYRQTLGQGSEVLTYSQSDAQRDKSGRPSGRFSAERPERSVSTLKIQRTEQGDSAVYLCASSLVVVNTEAFFGQGTRLTVV.